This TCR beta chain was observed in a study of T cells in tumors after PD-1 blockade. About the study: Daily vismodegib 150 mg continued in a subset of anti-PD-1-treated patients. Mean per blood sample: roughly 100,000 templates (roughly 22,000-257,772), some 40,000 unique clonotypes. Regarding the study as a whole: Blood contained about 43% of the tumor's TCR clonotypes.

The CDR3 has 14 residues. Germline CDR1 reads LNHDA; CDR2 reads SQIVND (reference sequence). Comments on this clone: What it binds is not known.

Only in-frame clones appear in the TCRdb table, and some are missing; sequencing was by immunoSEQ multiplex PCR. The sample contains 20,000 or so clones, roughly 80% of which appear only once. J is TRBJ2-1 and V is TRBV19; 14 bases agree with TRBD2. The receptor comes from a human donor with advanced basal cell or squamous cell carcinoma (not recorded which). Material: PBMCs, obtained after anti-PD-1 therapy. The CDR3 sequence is CASAGGLAGVEQFF. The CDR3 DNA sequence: TGTGCATCCGCTGGGGGACTAGCGGGAGTCGAGCAGTTCTTC.